The 18 T cell receptor beta chains presented below share a single source sample, sequenced in a study of T-cell memory formation after mild COVID-19. TCRdb fed the 5' RACE reads into MiXCR, producing one record per CDR3 protein. The data hold about 270,000 distinct CDR3 sequences, with over 15% observed a single time. The sample consisted of PBMCs or a T cell subset sorted from them (not recorded which). These receptors were taken from a man aged 18 to 30 who had mild COVID-19 (a few samples of this study predate the infection). Cell type and time point are not known.

This clonotype was detected a few times. This rearrangement joins TRBV19 to TRBJ1-2; D is undetermined. CDR3 length equals 13 residues. Germline V lookup: CDR1 LNHDA, CDR2 SQIVND (reference sequence). Deletions cut 1 base from V and 8 bases from J, with 11 bases between. The CDR3 bases are TGTGCCAGTAGTATAGCTCGCCAGACCGGCTACACCTTC. It translates to CASSIARQTGYTF. The variable domain in full, with the rest retrieved from reference TRBV19 and TRBJ1-2, is DGGITQSPKYLFRKEGQNVTLSCEQNLNHDAMYWYRQDPGQGLRLIYYSQIVNDFQKGDIAEGYSVSREKKESFPLTVTSAQKNPTAFYLCASSIARQTGYTFGSGTRLTVV.

This sequence joins TRBV23-1 and TRBJ2-1; TRBD1 agrees at 9 bases. Being an ORF, TRBV23-1 has a function that is uncertain. The CDR3 runs 18 residues. Trimming cost V 6 bases and J 5 bases; bases outside gene matches: 17. The CDR3 nucleotides read TGCGCCAGCAGCCGCGCCCCCCCACAGGGGGCCCACCACAATGAGCAGTTCTTC. Its protein is CASSRAPPQGAHHNEQFF.

The chain employs TRBV20-1 and TRBJ1-6; D gene uncertain. With 2 bases removed from V and 1 base from J, the gap between germline ends came to 3 bases. Germline V gives CDR1 DFQATT, CDR2 SNEGSKA (reference sequence). The CDR3 consists of 13 residues. The CDR3 loop is CSARSSYNSPLHF. CDR3 sequence (DNA): TGCAGTGCTAGAAGTTCCTATAATTCACCCCTCCACTTT.

This sequence joins TRBV18 and TRBJ2-4; unclear D gene. This CDR3 contains 14 residues. Germline CDR1 reads KGHSH; CDR2 reads LQKENI. V was trimmed by 0 bases and J by 2 bases, leaving 5 bases between them. CDR3 in DNA: TGTGCCAGCTCACCACCAGACACCAAAAACATTCAGTACTTC. This codes for CASSPPDTKNIQYF.

The chain is built from TRBV7-8 and TRBJ2-1; D might be TRBD1 (5 bases). The CDR3 consists of 13 residues. V lost 1 base to trimming and J lost 8 bases, with 9 bases between them. Germline lookup yields CDR1 SGHVS and CDR2 FQNEAQ. CDR3 DNA sequence: TGTGCCAGCAGCTTAGATTCAGGGTATGAGCAGTTCTTC. Amino acid sequence: CASSLDSGYEQFF. The full variable domain, in which reference TRBV7-8 and TRBJ2-1 provide the parts outside the CDR3, is GAGVSQSPRYKVAKRGQDVALRCDPISGHVSLFWYQQALGQGPEFLTYFQNEAQLDKSGLPSDRFFAERPEGSVSTLKIQRTQQEDSAVYLCASSLDSGYEQFFGPGTRLTVL.

This clonotype showed up just a few times. The chain employs TRBV27 and TRBJ2-5; 11 bases are shared with TRBD2. The germline CDR1 and CDR2 sequences are MNHEY and SMNVEV (reference sequence). This CDR3 region has 17 residues. Trimming took 1 base from V and 1 from J; bases not matched to a gene: 5. The chain's CDR3 is CASSLLAGGAGQETQYF. The DNA of the CDR3 is TGTGCCAGCAGTTTATTAGCGGGGGGGGCTGGCCAAGAGACCCAGTACTTC.

This chain uses TRBV12-3 or TRBV12-4 with TRBJ1-5; D ambiguous. The V end was cut by 4 bases, the J end by 5 bases, with 6 bases between. CDR3 length: 12 amino acids. The CDR3 here is CASSSGYQPQHF. The CDR3 coding sequence is TGTGCCAGCAGTTCCGGGTATCAGCCCCAGCATTTT.

The V and J genes are TRBV5-1 and TRBJ2-1; D not resolved. Trimming left V 0 bases short and J 0 bases short, with 7 bases between. Germline V CDR1 and CDR2: SGHRS, YFSETQ. The CDR3 totals 15 residues. CDR3 DNA sequence: TGCGCCAGCAGCTTGGTTCCATACTCCTACAATGAGCAGTTCTTC. Encoded protein: CASSLVPYSYNEQFF.

The chain employs TRBV3-1 and TRBJ2-5; no firm D call. CDR3 size: 13 residues. V lost 10 bases to trimming and J lost 4 bases, with 16 bases between them. CDR1 and CDR2 from the germline V gene are LGHDT and YNNKEL (reference sequence). The CDR3 region has the DNA TGTGCCATTAACTACCACCACCCAGAGACCCAGTACTTC. This sequence encodes CAINYHHPETQYF.

This clonotype has just a few counts. The chain employs TRBV6-2 or TRBV6-3 and TRBJ1-6; D unclear. V lost 2 bases to trimming and J lost 9 bases, with 11 bases between them. The CDR3 has 14 residues. Germline lookup yields CDR1 MNHEY and CDR2 SVGEGT. CDR3 protein: CASSYVRARSPLHF. DNA for the CDR3: TGTGCCAGCAGTTACGTGAGGGCCCGTTCACCCCTCCACTTT.

The gene calls are TRBV7-9 and TRBJ1-6; D possibly corresponds to TRBD1 (6 bases). This CDR3 is 16 amino acids long. V was cut by 5 bases and J by 3 bases, with 14 bases left in between. Germline V gives CDR1 SEHNR, CDR2 FQNEAQ (reference sequence). CDR3 DNA sequence: TGTGCCAGCAGCCCGGGACAAGCCCGCTATAATTCACCCCTCCACTTT. Residues: CASSPGQARYNSPLHF.

The chain combines TRBV2 with TRBJ2-5; the match to TRBD1 covers 7 bases. V shed 8 bases and J 2 bases; nucleotides not matched to a gene: 5. This CDR3 region has 13 residues. CDR1 and CDR2 from the germline V gene are SNHLY and FYNNEI. The DNA of the CDR3 is TGTGCCAGCGAACAGGGGATACAAGAGACCCAGTACTTC. Translated: CASEQGIQETQYF. Full variable domain (remainder filled in from reference TRBV2 and TRBJ2-5): EPEVTQTPSHQVTQMGQEVILRCVPISNHLYFYWYRQILGQKVEFLVSFYNNEISEKSEIFDDQFSVERPDGSNFTLKIRSTKLEDSAMYFCASEQGIQETQYFGPGTRLLVL.

This clonotype turned up a few times. The CDR3 is CSARNGSTDTQYF. CDR3 sequence (DNA): TGCAGTGCTAGAAACGGGAGCACAGATACGCAGTATTTT. The rearrangement joins TRBV20-1 to TRBJ2-3; D is unresolved. The V gene's germline CDR1 is DFQATT and CDR2 SNEGSKA (reference sequence). V shed 2 bases and J shed 0 bases, with 6 bases lying between them. This CDR3 has 13 residues.

To note about this clonotype: The junction departs from the called germline gene at one end, perhaps through a read error. V gene TRBV7-9 combines with J gene TRBJ1-3, with no clear D. This CDR3 is 18 amino acids long. Germline values: CDR1 SEHNR, CDR2 FQNEAQ (reference sequence). The CDR3 DNA is TGTGCCAGCAGCTTAGTAAGACTGATAGTAAACTCTGGAAACACCACATATTTT. Translation: CASSLVRLIVNSGNTTYF.

V is TRBV2 and J is TRBJ2-7; the D gene is possibly TRBD1 (6 bases). Germline CDR1 is SNHLY and CDR2 is FYNNEI. This CDR3 spans 14 amino acids. V was shortened by 6 bases and J by 2 bases, with 14 bases between the two germline ends. The CDR3 DNA reads as TGTGCCAGCAGGGCCCCGGACAGCACCTACGAGCAGTACGTC. This translates into CASRAPDSTYEQYV.

This chain uses TRBV15 with TRBJ2-3; either TRBD1 or TRBD2 may fit D (6 bases each). The CDR3 spans 17 residues. CDR1 and CDR2 (germline): LNHNV, YYDKDF (reference sequence). V lost 1 base and J 6 bases, leaving 20 bases between the germline ends. The CDR3 nucleotides read TGTGCCACCAGCAGAGCGAGGGGGGATGTAGAAACTGATACGCAGTATTTT. Its translation is CATSRARGDVETDTQYF. Full variable domain (remainder filled in from reference TRBV15 and TRBJ2-3): DAMVIQNPRYQVTQFGKPVTLSCSQTLNHNVMYWYQQKSSQAPKLLFHYYDKDFNNEADTPDNFQSRRPNTSFCFLDIRSPGLGDTAMYLCATSRARGDVETDTQYFGPGTRLTVL.

The chain recombines TRBV7-9 with TRBJ2-3; D not resolved. The CDR3 has 16 amino acids. Germline V gene data show CDR1 as SEHNR and CDR2 as FQNEAQ (reference sequence). Trimming stripped 1 base from V and 1 base from J, with 12 bases between. The CDR3 is CASSLGIVPGTDTQYF. In DNA form, the CDR3 reads TGTGCCAGCAGCTTAGGGATCGTCCCAGGCACAGATACGCAGTATTTT.

This clonotype occurred a few times. This chain links TRBV4-2 with TRBJ2-5; weak D call: TRBD1 (6 bases). CDR1 is LGHNA, CDR2 YNFKEQ, per germline. V shed 0 bases and J shed 2 bases, with 13 bases lying between them. The length of the CDR3 is 16 residues. The CDR3 DNA reads TGTGCCAGCAGCCAAGATCCCGGACAGTATCAAGAGACCCAGTACTTC. Protein: CASSQDPGQYQETQYF.